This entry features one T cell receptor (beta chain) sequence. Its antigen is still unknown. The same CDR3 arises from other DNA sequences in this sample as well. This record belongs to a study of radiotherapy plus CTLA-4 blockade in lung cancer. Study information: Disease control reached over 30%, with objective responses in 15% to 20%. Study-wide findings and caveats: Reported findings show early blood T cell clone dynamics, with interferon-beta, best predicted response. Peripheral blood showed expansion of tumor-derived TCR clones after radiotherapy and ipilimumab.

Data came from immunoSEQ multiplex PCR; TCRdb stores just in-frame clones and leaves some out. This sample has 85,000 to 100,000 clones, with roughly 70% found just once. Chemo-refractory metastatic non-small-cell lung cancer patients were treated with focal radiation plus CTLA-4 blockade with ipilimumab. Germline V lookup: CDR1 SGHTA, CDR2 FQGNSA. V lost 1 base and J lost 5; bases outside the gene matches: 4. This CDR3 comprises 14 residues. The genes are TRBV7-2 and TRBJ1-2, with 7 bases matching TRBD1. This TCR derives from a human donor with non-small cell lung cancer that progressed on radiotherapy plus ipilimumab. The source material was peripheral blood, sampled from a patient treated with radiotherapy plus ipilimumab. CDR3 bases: TGTGCCAGCAGCTTAGGGAGCAGGGGGTATGGCTACACCTTC. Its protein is CASSLGSRGYGYTF. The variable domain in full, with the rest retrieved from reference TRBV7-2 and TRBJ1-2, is GAGVSQSPSNKVTEKGKDVELRCDPISGHTALYWYRQSLGQGLEFLIYFQGNSAPDKSGLPSDRFSAERTGGSVSTLTIQRTQQEDSAVYLCASSLGSRGYGYTFGSGTRLTVV.